This T cell receptor (beta chain) was observed in a study of neurological immune-mediated disorders. Comments on this clonotype: Its antigen is unknown.

The study's findings and limits: While HTLV-1-associated myelopathy showed the greatest TCR clonal expansion, multiple sclerosis showed the least, falling below healthy controls. None of the CDR3 amino acid sequences of expanded clones recurred across subjects, suggesting private repertoires in all groups.

Time point here: longitudinal time-point 2. The CDR3 covers 14 residues. The germline V gene has CDR1 ENHRY and CDR2 SYGVKD. V was trimmed by 2 bases and J by 1 base, leaving 5 bases between them. Each TCR transcript was tagged with a 10-nucleotide random UMI during 5'RACE. Per sequencing run, 15-18 subjects together gave over 160 million TCR-beta sequences. A single record per CDR3 protein comes from TCRdb applying MiXCR to the 5' RACE reads. The table shows fewer than 60,000 distinct CDR3 sequences, with 13% occurring only once. The J gene is TRBJ1-4, the V gene TRBV10-3; no reliable D call. The origin of this receptor is a male donor with HTLV-1-associated myelopathy (HAM/TSP). The sequenced sample consisted of PBMCs. The chain's CDR3 is CAISEVETNEKLFF. The CDR3 bases are TGTGCCATCAGTGAGGTGGAAACTAATGAAAAACTGTTTTTT.